The 19 T cell receptor beta chains given below trace back to one sample, sequenced in a study of blood T cell repertoires in COVID-19 (dated by TCRdb to the early 2020s). The library was made by the immunoSEQ multiplex PCR assay. This is the immuneACCESS table as TCRdb keeps it, with only in-frame sequences that have V and J called. A part of the clones is gone; compared with another copy, unresolved V genes explain less than half, and the rest is unexplained. The sample table holds 60,000 to 65,000 clones, of which about four fifths were seen once. The ten most abundant clones make up 5.3% of the sample. The sequenced sample was peripheral blood. Every receptor here comes from a human donor in a cohort sampled during active COVID-19.

The J gene is TRBJ2-7, the V gene TRBV9, with D perhaps TRBD1 (5 bases). The V and J ends lost 0 bases and 2 bases respectively, with 9 bases between them. The CDR3 runs to 14 residues. Germline CDR1 is SGDLS and CDR2 is YYNGEE. CDR3 protein: CASSVAPDTYEQYF. The DNA of the CDR3 is TGTGCCAGCAGCGTAGCTCCGGACACCTACGAGCAGTACTTC.

The CDR3 reads CASSPTPRLAGNQETQYF. The CDR3, as DNA: TGTGCCAGCAGCCCCACCCCTCGACTAGCGGGCAACCAAGAGACCCAGTACTTC. V gene TRBV7-9 combines with J gene TRBJ2-5; 10 positions match TRBD2. CDR3 length equals 18 residues. Trimming cost V 5 bases and J 0 bases; bases outside gene matches: 12. Looked up from germline, CDR1 is SEHNR and CDR2 is FQNEAQ (reference sequence).

The chain employs TRBV7-9 and TRBJ1-1; weak D call: TRBD1 (6 bases). Germline loops: CDR1 SEHNR, CDR2 FQNEAQ (reference sequence). This CDR3 region has 16 residues. Trimming left V 0 bases short and J 6 bases short, with 17 bases between. The CDR3 region has the DNA TGTGCCAGCAGCTTAGCATCTCCGGGGGGCGCTTCTGAAGCTTTCTTT. It specifies CASSLASPGGASEAFF.

The V call is TRBV2, the J call TRBJ1-2; 10 bases are a match to TRBD1. CDR3 length: 16 residues. Germline V CDR1 and CDR2: SNHLY, FYNNEI. J lost 1 base, V lost 9 bases, and 11 bases had no gene match. The CDR3 loop reads CASEGGQGGVNYGYTF. The CDR3 DNA sequence: TGTGCCAGTGAAGGAGGACAGGGGGGGGTTAACTATGGCTACACCTTC.

Written as DNA, the CDR3 is TGTGCCAGCTCAGCGCCGGGACTAGCCAAGAGATTGACCCAGTACTTC. As protein: CASSAPGLAKRLTQYF. The chain is built from TRBV18 and TRBJ2-5, with 9 bases fitting TRBD2. The J segment lost 7 bases and the V segment lost 5 bases, leaving 14 bases of the junction unmatched. Germline V gives CDR1 KGHSH, CDR2 LQKENI. The length of the CDR3 is 16 residues.

The chain combines TRBV28 with TRBJ2-6; TRBD1 agrees at 8 bases. Looked up from germline, CDR1 is MDHEN and CDR2 is SYDVKM. V was clipped by 2 bases and J by 2 bases; unmatched bases: 11. CDR3 size: 19 residues. Here the CDR3 reads CASSLGLGQAKAGANVLTF. CDR3 coding DNA: TGTGCCAGCAGTTTAGGTTTGGGACAGGCAAAGGCTGGGGCCAACGTCCTGACTTTC. Filled out from reference TRBV28 and TRBJ2-6, the complete variable domain reads DVKVTQSSRYLVKRTGEKVFLECVQDMDHENMFWYRQDPGLGLRLIYFSYDVKMKEKGDIPEGYSVSREKKERFSLILESASTNQTSMYLCASSLGLGQAKAGANVLTFGAGSRLTVL.

This clone showed up just a few times. The gene calls are TRBV10-3 and TRBJ2-1, with D possibly TRBD2 on 5 matching bases. The germline V gene encodes CDR1 ENHRY and CDR2 SYGVKD. CDR3 length: 14 amino acids. Trimming took off 6 bases at V and 0 bases at J, with 9 bases between the two ends. The CDR3 bases are TGTGCCATCAGGGAAGGGAGCTCCTACAATGAGCAGTTCTTC. Translated: CAIREGSSYNEQFF.

This clone was seen more than once but under ten times. The V and J genes are TRBV27 and TRBJ1-6, with D possibly matching TRBD1 (5 bases). The V end lost 8 bases, the J end lost 3 bases, and 17 bases lay between the germline ends. The germline gives CDR1 MNHEY, CDR2 SMNVEV (reference sequence). The CDR3 is made up of 16 amino acids. CDR3 protein: CASSPRGGSYNSPLHF. The DNA of the CDR3 is TGTGCCAGCTCCCCCCGGGGGGGAAGCTATAATTCACCCCTCCACTTT.

The V call is TRBV11-1, the J call TRBJ2-1; 7 bases fit TRBD1. Trimming at V came to 5 bases and at J to 7 bases, leaving 11 bases not matched to a gene. The V gene's germline CDR1 is SGHAT and CDR2 FQDESV (reference sequence). The CDR3 is 15 amino acids. The DNA for the CDR3 is TGTGCCAGCAGCCGGACGCCGGGACAGACTAATGAGCAGTTCTTC. Translating gives CASSRTPGQTNEQFF.

This chain links TRBV4-1 with TRBJ1-2; 7 bases agree with TRBD1. V was clipped by 4 bases and J by 7 bases; unmatched bases: 9. From germline, CDR1 is MGHRA and CDR2 YSYEKL. The CDR3 spans 14 residues. The CDR3 sequence: CASSPMEGAGGYTF. CDR3 sequence (DNA): TGCGCCAGCAGCCCGATGGAGGGGGCGGGTGGCTACACCTTC.

This clone is a singleton in its sample. The chain joins TRBV7-9 to TRBJ1-1, with 8 bases lining up with TRBD1. The junction had 3 bases not matched to a gene; V was cut back by 3 bases and J by 0 bases. The CDR3 length is 15 residues. Germline CDR1 SEHNR, CDR2 FQNEAQ (reference sequence). The CDR3 here is CASSLQGALNTEAFF. The CDR3 DNA follows: TGTGCCAGCAGCTTGCAGGGGGCCCTGAACACTGAAGCTTTCTTT.

V is TRBV6-2 or TRBV6-3 and J is TRBJ1-5; 9 positions agree with TRBD1. CDR1 and CDR2 from the germline V gene are MNHEY and SVGEGT. This CDR3 contains 15 residues. Unmatched junction bases numbered 9, after V lost 6 bases and J lost 6 bases. The CDR3, as DNA: TGTGCCAGCAGCGCCGGGACAGGGATCTTTCAGCCCCAGCATTTT. Translating gives CASSAGTGIFQPQHF.

The V call is TRBV18, the J call TRBJ2-3, with D possibly matching TRBD1 (6 bases). CDR3 length equals 13 residues. Germline V gives CDR1 KGHSH, CDR2 LQKENI. V was shortened by 3 bases and J by 6 bases, with 10 bases between the two germline ends. As DNA, the CDR3 is TGTGCCAGCTCACCGTCCAGGGGTGATACGCAGTATTTT. Protein sequence: CASSPSRGDTQYF.

The V call is TRBV19, the J call TRBJ2-3, with TRBD2 matching 13 bases. Per the germline V gene, CDR1 is LNHDA and CDR2 is SQIVND (reference sequence). This CDR3 spans 15 amino acids. V shed 8 bases and J 5 bases; nucleotides not matched to a gene: 7. The CDR3 reads CASQGRTSGGDTQYF. The CDR3 DNA reads as TGTGCCAGTCAGGGTAGGACTAGCGGGGGAGATACGCAGTATTTT.

This chain connects TRBV19 to TRBJ1-6, with TRBD1 matching over 9 bases. V shed 6 bases and J 5 bases; nucleotides not matched to a gene: 5. Germline CDR1 LNHDA, CDR2 SQIVND (reference sequence). The CDR3 extends over 15 amino acids. The DNA of the CDR3 is TGTGCCAGTAGCCAGGGACAGGGAGATAATTCACCCCTCCACTTT. Encoded protein: CASSQGQGDNSPLHF.

The J gene is TRBJ2-2, the V gene TRBV4-3; the D is unclear. Germline V gene lookup returns CDR1 LGHNA and CDR2 YSLEER. This CDR3 has 14 residues. Trimming left V 0 bases short and J 5 bases short, with 7 bases between. The CDR3: CASSQEARTGELFF. For the CDR3, the DNA is TGCGCCAGCAGCCAAGAGGCGCGGACCGGGGAGCTGTTTTTT.

The chain has TRBV10-3 and TRBJ2-7, with a weak D call TRBD1 (6 bases). Germline V gives CDR1 ENHRY, CDR2 SYGVKD. The CDR3 length is 14 residues. With 4 bases removed from V and 6 bases from J, the gap between germline ends came to 16 bases. CDR3 in DNA: TGTGCCATCAGTGGGGCCAGGGGTTCCGTCGAGCAGTACTTC. Translated, it gives CAISGARGSVEQYF.

V gene TRBV21-1 combines with J gene TRBJ1-5; the table's D gene call, TRBD1, was not cross checked with the DNA. TRBV21-1 is a pseudogene locus. The CDR3 is 12 residues long. The CDR3 spells CASSKVEAGGPF. The CDR3 DNA follows: TGTGCCAGCAGCAAAGTAGAAGCAGGGGGCCCATTT.

The CDR3 reads CASSLASGGPLEQFF. The CDR3 DNA reads TGCGCCAGCAGCTTGGCGAGCGGGGGGCCCCTGGAGCAGTTCTTC. This sequence joins TRBV5-1 and TRBJ2-1, with TRBD2 identical over 9 bases. Trimming cost V 0 bases and J 10 bases; bases outside gene matches: 8. CDR1 is SGHRS and CDR2 is YFSETQ in the germline V gene. The CDR3 contains 15 residues.